This note documents a single TCR beta chain sequence. These data come from a study of blood T cell repertoires in COVID-19. This CDR3 region has 13 residues. With 4 bases removed from V and 4 bases from J, the gap between germline ends came to 9 bases. CDR1 is SGHTA and CDR2 is FQGNSA in the germline V gene. A Seattle source enrolled patients during active infection and followed them longitudinally. Produced via immunoSEQ multiplex PCR; TCRdb's table is partial and in-frame only. The sample lists over 150,000 clones; around nine tenths were seen once. V gene TRBV7-2 combines with J gene TRBJ2-3; possibly TRBD1 for D (5 bases). The sequencing input was peripheral blood. This clonotype was sampled from a man in his forties or fifties with COVID-19, enrolled during active disease. CDR3 region: CASSSIRADTQYF. In DNA form, the CDR3 reads TGTGCCAGCAGCTCGATCAGGGCAGATACGCAGTATTTT.